The next 8 T cell receptor beta chains were all read from a single sample in a study of blood T cell repertoires in COVID-19. The data were produced by immunoSEQ multiplex PCR, yet TCRdb's version contains in-frame clones alone and is incomplete. The table has roughly 250,000 clones, about 80% seen once; the top ten hold approximately 5%. Sequencing was performed on peripheral blood. All receptors derive from a woman older than 75 with active or convalescent COVID-19.

This clone was seen repeatedly, ten times or more. The chain is built from TRBV4-1 and TRBJ1-1, with 10 positions matching TRBD1. The CDR3 spans 15 residues. The junction had 4 bases not matched to a gene; V was cut back by 6 bases and J by 0 bases. Per germline, CDR1 MGHRA and CDR2 YSYEKL. The CDR3 sequence is CASRTGQGMNTEAFF. The CDR3 nucleotides are TGCGCCAGCAGAACGGGACAGGGGATGAACACTGAAGCTTTCTTT.

The chain has TRBV6-1 and TRBJ1-2, with unresolved D. The V gene's germline CDR1 is MNHNS and CDR2 SASEGT. CDR3 length: 14 residues. Trimming left V 0 bases short and J 3 bases short, with 8 bases between. CDR3 protein: CASSEAGGYYGYTF. The CDR3 coding sequence is TGTGCCAGCAGTGAAGCTGGAGGGTACTATGGCTACACCTTC.

The chain has TRBV5-8 and TRBJ2-1; 13 bases agree with TRBD2. This CDR3 is built from 15 residues. With 4 bases clipped from V and 4 bases from J, the junction kept 2 bases outside the gene matches. The germline gives CDR1 SGHTS, CDR2 YDEGEE. The CDR3 protein is CASSTTSGRYNEQFF. The DNA of the CDR3 is TGTGCCAGCAGCACGACTAGCGGGAGGTACAATGAGCAGTTCTTC.

The V call is TRBV27, the J call TRBJ2-5; 7 nucleotides align to TRBD2. V lost 0 bases, J lost 1 base, and 5 bases stayed unmatched. Germline-derived CDR1 and CDR2 are MNHEY and SMNVEV (reference sequence). This CDR3 contains 16 residues. CDR3 amino acids: CASSLSLAGAQETQYF. In DNA, the CDR3 is TGTGCCAGCAGTTTATCGTTGGCGGGAGCCCAAGAGACCCAGTACTTC.

The chain combines TRBV7-2 with TRBJ2-4, with a weak D call TRBD2 (6 bases). Trimming took off 5 bases at V and 5 bases at J, with 13 bases between the two ends. The CDR3 is 14 amino acids. The germline CDR1 and CDR2 sequences are SGHTA and FQGNSA. In DNA form, the CDR3 reads TGTGCCAGCAGCCCGAGGACGGGAGAAAACATTCAGTACTTC. It encodes CASSPRTGENIQYF.

The chain links TRBV5-1 to TRBJ2-2, with D possibly matching TRBD1 (5 bases). V lost 5 bases to trimming and J lost 4 bases, with 18 bases between them. The germline V gene encodes CDR1 SGHRS and CDR2 YFSETQ. The CDR3 covers 16 residues. As DNA, the CDR3 is TGCGCCAGCAGGCCCAACGCAGGGCATCGCACCGGGGAGCTGTTTTTT. The encoded protein is CASRPNAGHRTGELFF.

The chain recombines TRBV3-1 (or the pseudogene TRBV3-2) with TRBJ2-7; D not certain. V lost 3 bases to trimming and J lost 0 bases, with 15 bases between them. The length of the CDR3 is 16 residues. Germline loops: CDR1 LGHDT, CDR2 YNNKEL (reference sequence). CDR3 DNA sequence: TGTGCCAGCAGCCAGGAGATCCTGGGTATCTCCTACGAGCAGTACTTC. Protein: CASSQEILGISYEQYF.

The V call is TRBV5-1, the J call TRBJ2-5, with 8 nucleotides matching TRBD2. V shed 1 base and J 5 bases; nucleotides not matched to a gene: 7. Germline V gene sequence: CDR1 SGHRS, CDR2 YFSETQ. The CDR3 runs 15 residues. Written as DNA, the CDR3 is TGCGCCAGCAGCTTGACCGAGCGGGAGTGGGAGACCCAGTACTTC. Encoded protein: CASSLTEREWETQYF.